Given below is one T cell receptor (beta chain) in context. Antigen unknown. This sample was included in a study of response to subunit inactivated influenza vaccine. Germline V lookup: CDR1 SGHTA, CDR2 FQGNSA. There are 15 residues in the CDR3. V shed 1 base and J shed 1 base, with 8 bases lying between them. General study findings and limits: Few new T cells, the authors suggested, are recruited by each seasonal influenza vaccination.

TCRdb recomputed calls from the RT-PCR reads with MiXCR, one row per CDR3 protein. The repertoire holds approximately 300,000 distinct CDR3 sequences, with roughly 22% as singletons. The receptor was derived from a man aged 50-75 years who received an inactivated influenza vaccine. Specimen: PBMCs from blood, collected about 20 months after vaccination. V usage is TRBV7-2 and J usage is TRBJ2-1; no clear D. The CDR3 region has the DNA TGTGCCAGCAGCTTAGGCCCGACGTCCTACAATGAGCAGTTCTTC. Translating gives CASSLGPTSYNEQFF.